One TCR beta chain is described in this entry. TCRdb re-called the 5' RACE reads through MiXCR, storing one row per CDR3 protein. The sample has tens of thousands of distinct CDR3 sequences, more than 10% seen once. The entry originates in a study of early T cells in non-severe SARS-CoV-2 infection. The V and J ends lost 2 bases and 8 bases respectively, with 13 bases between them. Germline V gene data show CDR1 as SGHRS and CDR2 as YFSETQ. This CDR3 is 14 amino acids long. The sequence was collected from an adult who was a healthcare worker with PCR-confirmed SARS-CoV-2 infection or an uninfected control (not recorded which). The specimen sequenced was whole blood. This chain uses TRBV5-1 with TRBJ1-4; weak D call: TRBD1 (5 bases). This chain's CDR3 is CASSFGQGGEKLFF. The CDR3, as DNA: TGCGCCAGCAGCTTTGGCCAGGGTGGAGAAAAACTGTTTTTT.